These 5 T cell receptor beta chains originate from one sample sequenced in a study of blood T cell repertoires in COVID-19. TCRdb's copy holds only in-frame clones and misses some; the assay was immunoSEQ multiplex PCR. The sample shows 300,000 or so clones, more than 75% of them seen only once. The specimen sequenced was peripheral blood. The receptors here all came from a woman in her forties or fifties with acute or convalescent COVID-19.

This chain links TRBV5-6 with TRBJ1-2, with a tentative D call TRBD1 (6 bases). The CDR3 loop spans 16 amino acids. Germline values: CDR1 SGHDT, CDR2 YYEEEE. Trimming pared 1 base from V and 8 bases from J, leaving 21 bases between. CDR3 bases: TGTGCCAGCAGCTTGTTGGGGGGGCAGGTTGGGAGCGGCTACACCTTC. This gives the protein CASSLLGGQVGSGYTF. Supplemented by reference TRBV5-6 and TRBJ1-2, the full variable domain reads DAGVTQSPTHLIKTRGQQVTLRCSPKSGHDTVSWYQQALGQGPQFIFQYYEEEERQRGNFPDRFSGHQFPNYSSELNVNALLLGDSALYLCASSLLGGQVGSGYTFGSGTRLTVV.

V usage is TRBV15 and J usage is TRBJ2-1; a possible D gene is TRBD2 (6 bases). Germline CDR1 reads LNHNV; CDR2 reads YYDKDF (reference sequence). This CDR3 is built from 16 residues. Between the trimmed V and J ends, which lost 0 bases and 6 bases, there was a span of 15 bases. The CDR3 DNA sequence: TGTGCCACCAGCAGAGAACTCGGGGGACGGCCCAATGAGCAGTTCTTC. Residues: CATSRELGGRPNEQFF.

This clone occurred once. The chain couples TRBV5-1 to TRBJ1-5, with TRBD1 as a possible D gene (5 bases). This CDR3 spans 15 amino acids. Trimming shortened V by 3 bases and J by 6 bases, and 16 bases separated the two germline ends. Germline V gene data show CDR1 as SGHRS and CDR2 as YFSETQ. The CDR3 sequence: CASSSTTGDGQPQHF. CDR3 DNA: TGCGCCAGCAGCTCCACAACGGGGGATGGTCAGCCCCAGCATTTT. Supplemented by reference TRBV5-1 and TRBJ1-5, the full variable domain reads KAGVTQTPRYLIKTRGQQVTLSCSPISGHRSVSWYQQTPGQGLQFLFEYFSETQRNKGNFPGRFSGRQFSNSRSEMNVSTLELGDSALYLCASSSTTGDGQPQHFGDGTRLSIL.

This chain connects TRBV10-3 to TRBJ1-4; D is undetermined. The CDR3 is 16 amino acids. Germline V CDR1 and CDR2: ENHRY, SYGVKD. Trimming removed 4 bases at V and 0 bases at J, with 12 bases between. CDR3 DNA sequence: TGTGCCATCAGTGCTAATGGGCAGGCAACTAATGAAAAACTGTTTTTT. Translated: CAISANGQATNEKLFF.

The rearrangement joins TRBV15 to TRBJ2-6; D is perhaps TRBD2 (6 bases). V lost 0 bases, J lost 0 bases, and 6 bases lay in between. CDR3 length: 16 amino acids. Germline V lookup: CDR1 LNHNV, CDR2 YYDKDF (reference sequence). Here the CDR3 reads CATSRDGSSGANVLTF. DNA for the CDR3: TGTGCCACCAGCAGAGACGGGAGCTCTGGGGCCAACGTCCTGACTTTC.